This T cell receptor (beta chain) was observed in a study of T cells in Graves' hyperthyroidism and ophthalmopathy. In the study overall: Before any treatment, at initial diagnosis, peripheral blood was collected. Whole-study results and caveats: Stable hyperthyroidism was separated from ophthalmopathy by a model based on 13 V-J features.

The source material, RNA transcripts, was used to amplify TCR beta CDR3 regions. When the TCR CDR3 underwent first-round RT-PCR, the HTBI primer set was used. TCRdb re-derived calls from the multiplex PCR reads in MiXCR, one entry per CDR3 protein. The sample includes a few hundred thousand distinct CDR3 sequences, approximately 17% of them seen just once. In germline, CDR1 is SGHRS, CDR2 YFSETQ. The ends lost 0 bases at V and 4 bases at J; junction bases unmatched: 4. CDR3 size: 15 residues. Clinicians diagnosed patients from clinical symptoms, serum thyroxine and TRAb, thyroid ultrasound and orbital computed tomography. With respect to this clonotype: Antigen: not known.

Sequencing was performed on blood. The chain carries TRBV5-1 and TRBJ1-1; 9 bases align to TRBD1. The clonotype comes from a man between 18 and 29 years old with Graves' ophthalmopathy. CDR3 bases: TGCGCCAGCAGCTTGGAACAGGGGGCGCGCACTGAAGCTTTCTTT. It translates to CASSLEQGARTEAFF.